This is a list of T cell receptor beta chains from one sample in a study of technical replicates of blood from several donors. TCRdb's copy holds only in-frame clones and misses some; the assay was immunoSEQ multiplex PCR. Among about 66,000 clones, roughly 92% were seen once, and the ten largest hold 0.35% to 0.45%. The sequenced sample was T cells isolated from PBMCs. Receptor source: a human donor in good health. CDR3s include the opening cysteine and the closing phenylalanine or tryptophan. Fields, in order: V gene, D gene, J gene, clone size, CDR3 protein, CDR3 DNA. A D gene is named only where the DNA matches it firmly. Size is stated for part of the rows, as once, few or many counts, or as a class when the clone is expanded.

v_gene: TRBV11-2; d_gene: .; j_gene: TRBJ2-3; abundance: .; CDR3aa: CASSLDFNTQYF; CDR3nt: TGTGCCAGCAGCTTAGATTTTAATACGCAGTATTTT
v_gene: TRBV2; d_gene: TRBD1; j_gene: TRBJ2-3; abundance: .; CDR3aa: CASSPTPGQATDTQYF; CDR3nt: TGTGCCAGCAGTCCAACACCGGGACAGGCCACAGATACGCAGTATTTT
v_gene: TRBV11-2; d_gene: TRBD2; j_gene: TRBJ2-3; abundance: .; CDR3aa: CASSFPEGLAAGRNTQYF; CDR3nt: TGTGCCAGCAGCTTCCCCGAGGGACTAGCGGCCGGGAGGAATACGCAGTATTTT
v_gene: TRBV30; d_gene: .; j_gene: TRBJ1-2; abundance: .; CDR3aa: CALESTGAGYTF; CDR3nt: TGTGCCTTGGAATCGACAGGCGCTGGCTACACCTTC
v_gene: TRBV28; d_gene: .; j_gene: TRBJ1-3; abundance: .; CDR3aa: CASSPGTLSGNTIYF; CDR3nt: TGTGCCAGCAGTCCCGGGACACTCTCTGGAAACACCATATATTTT
v_gene: TRBV27; d_gene: .; j_gene: TRBJ2-7; abundance: .; CDR3aa: CASSPTSPYEQYF; CDR3nt: TGTGCCAGCTCCCCGACTTCCCCCTACGAGCAGTACTTC
v_gene: TRBV5-1; d_gene: .; j_gene: TRBJ1-1; abundance: few; CDR3aa: CASSLRGRATEAFF; CDR3nt: TGCGCCAGCAGCTTACGAGGGCGGGCCACTGAAGCTTTCTTT
v_gene: TRBV5-1; d_gene: .; j_gene: TRBJ1-1; abundance: .; CDR3aa: CASTPQGIITEAFF; CDR3nt: TGCGCCAGCACTCCCCAGGGTATCATCACTGAAGCTTTCTTT
v_gene: TRBV5-6; d_gene: .; j_gene: TRBJ2-1; abundance: .; CDR3aa: CASSLGHGLRGSYNEQFF; CDR3nt: TGTGCCAGCAGCCTCGGACACGGCCTAAGGGGGTCCTACAATGAGCAGTTCTTC
v_gene: TRBV7-2; d_gene: TRBD1; j_gene: TRBJ1-1; abundance: .; CDR3aa: CASKTDRGNNTEAFF; CDR3nt: TGTGCCAGCAAGACCGACAGGGGGAACAACACTGAAGCTTTCTTT
v_gene: TRBV4-3; d_gene: .; j_gene: TRBJ2-7; abundance: .; CDR3aa: CASSLNRERYEQYF; CDR3nt: TGCGCCAGCAGCCTAAACAGGGAAAGGTACGAGCAGTACTTC
v_gene: TRBV5-6; d_gene: .; j_gene: TRBJ1-1; abundance: few; CDR3aa: CASSLGSWNTEAFF; CDR3nt: TGTGCCAGCAGCTTGGGGAGCTGGAACACTGAAGCTTTCTTT
v_gene: TRBV6-1; d_gene: .; j_gene: TRBJ2-7; abundance: .; CDR3aa: CASSEGRVGEQYF; CDR3nt: TGTGCCAGCAGTGAAGGCAGGGTGGGGGAGCAGTACTTC
v_gene: TRBV5-1; d_gene: .; j_gene: TRBJ2-3; abundance: .; CDR3aa: CASSSQGTDTQYF; CDR3nt: TGCGCCAGCAGCTCACAGGGCACAGATACGCAGTATTTT
v_gene: TRBV10-1; d_gene: .; j_gene: TRBJ1-5; abundance: .; CDR3aa: CASTINREGQPQHF; CDR3nt: TGCGCCAGCACAATTAACAGGGAGGGACAGCCCCAGCATTTT
v_gene: TRBV19; d_gene: .; j_gene: TRBJ2-1; abundance: few; CDR3aa: CASSIDRGPYNEQFF; CDR3nt: TGTGCCAGTAGTATAGACAGGGGCCCCTACAATGAGCAGTTCTTC
v_gene: TRBV9; d_gene: TRBD2; j_gene: TRBJ2-5; abundance: .; CDR3aa: CASSVPLGLAGGPGQETQYF; CDR3nt: TGTGCCAGCAGCGTTCCCCTCGGACTAGCGGGAGGGCCGGGGCAAGAGACCCAGTACTTC
v_gene: TRBV5-4; d_gene: .; j_gene: TRBJ1-1; abundance: .; CDR3aa: CASSPGQDTEAFF; CDR3nt: TGTGCCAGCAGCCCGGGACAAGACACTGAAGCTTTCTTT
v_gene: TRBV5-6; d_gene: TRBD1; j_gene: TRBJ1-4; abundance: .; CDR3aa: CASGLTGFNEKLFF; CDR3nt: TGTGCCAGCGGCCTGACAGGGTTTAATGAAAAACTGTTTTTT
v_gene: TRBV5-1; d_gene: TRBD2; j_gene: TRBJ2-7; abundance: .; CDR3aa: CASSLGAGVYEQYF; CDR3nt: TGCGCCAGCAGCTTGGGCGCGGGAGTCTACGAGCAGTACTTC
v_gene: TRBV4-2; d_gene: TRBD2; j_gene: TRBJ2-7; abundance: .; CDR3aa: CASSLHSGTYEQYF; CDR3nt: TGTGCCAGCAGCCTACACAGCGGGACCTACGAGCAGTACTTC
v_gene: TRBV7-9; d_gene: TRBD2; j_gene: TRBJ2-3; abundance: .; CDR3aa: CASSPSGTSPDTQYF; CDR3nt: TGTGCCAGCAGCCCCTCAGGGACTAGCCCGGATACGCAGTATTTT
v_gene: TRBV20-1; d_gene: .; j_gene: TRBJ1-2; abundance: .; CDR3aa: CSARGRDGYTF; CDR3nt: TGCAGTGCCCGCGGGCGGGATGGCTACACCTTC
v_gene: TRBV5-8; d_gene: .; j_gene: TRBJ2-7; abundance: .; CDR3aa: CASSPAYEQYF; CDR3nt: TGTGCCAGCAGCCCTGCCTACGAGCAGTACTTC
v_gene: TRBV7-9; d_gene: TRBD1; j_gene: TRBJ1-1; abundance: .; CDR3aa: CASSPGRDRDMNTEAFF; CDR3nt: TGTGCCAGCAGCCCCGGCCGGGACAGGGATATGAACACTGAAGCTTTCTTT
v_gene: TRBV2; d_gene: TRBD1; j_gene: TRBJ2-7; abundance: .; CDR3aa: CASSERTGNYEQYF; CDR3nt: TGTGCCAGCAGTGAGAGGACAGGAAACTACGAGCAGTACTTC
v_gene: TRBV10-3; d_gene: TRBD2; j_gene: TRBJ2-7; abundance: .; CDR3aa: CAVTSGTNSYEQYF; CDR3nt: TGTGCCGTGACTTCCGGGACTAACTCCTACGAGCAGTACTTC
v_gene: TRBV5-1; d_gene: .; j_gene: TRBJ2-1; abundance: .; CDR3aa: CASSSRMTNEQFF; CDR3nt: TGCGCCAGCAGCTCCCGGATGACAAATGAGCAGTTCTTC
v_gene: TRBV30; d_gene: .; j_gene: TRBJ2-1; abundance: .; CDR3aa: CAWGKRLSYNEQFF; CDR3nt: TGTGCCTGGGGAAAGAGACTTTCCTACAATGAGCAGTTCTTC
v_gene: TRBV5-3; d_gene: .; j_gene: TRBJ1-2; abundance: once; CDR3aa: CARSLRGYGYTF; CDR3nt: TGTGCCAGAAGCTTGAGGGGATATGGCTACACCTTC
v_gene: TRBV4-2; d_gene: TRBD2; j_gene: TRBJ2-2; abundance: .; CDR3aa: CASRPGSGLANTGELFF; CDR3nt: TGTGCCAGCAGGCCCGGTTCAGGACTAGCGAACACCGGGGAGCTGTTTTTT
v_gene: TRBV9; d_gene: .; j_gene: TRBJ1-3; abundance: .; CDR3aa: CASSVEQSGNTIYF; CDR3nt: TGTGCCAGCAGCGTAGAACAGTCTGGAAACACCATATATTTT
v_gene: TRBV5-5; d_gene: TRBD2; j_gene: TRBJ2-7; abundance: .; CDR3aa: CASSLSSGRGAYEQYF; CDR3nt: TGTGCCAGCAGCTTGAGCAGCGGGAGGGGAGCCTACGAGCAGTACTTC
v_gene: TRBV7-8; d_gene: TRBD1; j_gene: TRBJ1-5; abundance: .; CDR3aa: CASSLTGGRNQPQHF; CDR3nt: TGTGCCAGCAGCCTTACAGGGGGGCGCAATCAGCCCCAGCATTTT
v_gene: TRBV21-1; d_gene: .; j_gene: TRBJ2-2; abundance: .; CDR3aa: CASSKARGQGYTGELFF; CDR3nt: TGTGCCAGCAGCAAAGCCAGAGGACAGGGATACACCGGGGAGCTGTTTTTT
v_gene: TRBV4-1; d_gene: TRBD2; j_gene: TRBJ2-1; abundance: .; CDR3aa: CASSQVPSGNNEQFF; CDR3nt: TGCGCCAGCAGCCAAGTTCCTAGCGGGAACAATGAGCAGTTCTTC
v_gene: TRBV10-1; d_gene: .; j_gene: TRBJ1-1; abundance: .; CDR3aa: CASSDGQNTEAFF; CDR3nt: TGCGCCAGCAGTGACGGACAGAACACTGAAGCTTTCTTT
v_gene: TRBV7-9; d_gene: TRBD2; j_gene: TRBJ2-1; abundance: .; CDR3aa: CASSLALYRGRAYNEQFF; CDR3nt: TGTGCCAGCAGCTTAGCCCTATATCGCGGGAGGGCCTACAATGAGCAGTTCTTC
v_gene: TRBV9; d_gene: .; j_gene: TRBJ2-7; abundance: .; CDR3aa: CASSPRGEIEQYF; CDR3nt: TGTGCCAGCAGCCCCAGGGGGGAGATCGAGCAGTACTTC
v_gene: TRBV5-6; d_gene: .; j_gene: TRBJ2-7; abundance: .; CDR3aa: CASSFIRGSSYEQYF; CDR3nt: TGTGCCAGCAGCTTTATTAGAGGGAGCTCCTACGAGCAGTACTTC
v_gene: TRBV6-1; d_gene: TRBD2; j_gene: TRBJ2-3; abundance: once; CDR3aa: CASSETSGRITDTQYF; CDR3nt: TGTGCCAGCAGTGAGACTAGCGGGAGGATAACAGATACGCAGTATTTT
v_gene: TRBV10-3; d_gene: TRBD2; j_gene: TRBJ2-7; abundance: .; CDR3aa: CAISEPGGGRAFYEQYF; CDR3nt: TGTGCCATCAGTGAGCCAGGAGGCGGGAGGGCCTTTTACGAGCAGTACTTC
v_gene: TRBV4-1; d_gene: TRBD1; j_gene: TRBJ1-5; abundance: .; CDR3aa: CASSIRQGPNQPQHF; CDR3nt: TGCGCCAGCAGCATTAGACAGGGTCCGAATCAGCCCCAGCATTTT
v_gene: TRBV7-9; d_gene: .; j_gene: TRBJ1-1; abundance: .; CDR3aa: CASSTYTEAFF; CDR3nt: TGTGCCAGCAGCACTTACACTGAAGCTTTCTTT
v_gene: TRBV5-1; d_gene: TRBD1; j_gene: TRBJ2-5; abundance: .; CDR3aa: CASSFGQGKETQYF; CDR3nt: TGCGCCAGCAGCTTCGGACAGGGCAAAGAGACCCAGTACTTC
v_gene: TRBV13; d_gene: .; j_gene: TRBJ2-5; abundance: .; CDR3aa: CASSLSPSEQETQYF; CDR3nt: TGTGCCAGCAGCTTAAGTCCTAGCGAGCAAGAGACCCAGTACTTC
v_gene: TRBV7-2; d_gene: .; j_gene: TRBJ2-7; abundance: .; CDR3aa: CASSTGTRPGEQYF; CDR3nt: TGTGCCAGCAGCACCGGGACTCGCCCCGGGGAGCAGTACTTC
v_gene: TRBV15; d_gene: .; j_gene: TRBJ2-6; abundance: .; CDR3aa: CATSRELATGANVLTF; CDR3nt: TGTGCCACCAGCAGAGAATTGGCAACTGGGGCCAACGTCCTGACTTTC
v_gene: TRBV9; d_gene: .; j_gene: TRBJ2-7; abundance: .; CDR3aa: CASSVEDSPYEQYF; CDR3nt: TGTGCCAGCAGCGTAGAGGACAGCCCCTACGAGCAGTACTTC
v_gene: TRBV7-6; d_gene: .; j_gene: TRBJ2-1; abundance: .; CDR3aa: CASSLEGVSYNEQFF; CDR3nt: TGTGCCAGCAGCTTAGAGGGGGTTTCCTACAATGAGCAGTTCTTC
v_gene: TRBV7-5; d_gene: .; j_gene: TRBJ2-5; abundance: .; CDR3aa: CARSSDADRGPETQYF; CDR3nt: TGTGCCAGAAGTTCCGATGCAGACAGGGGGCCCGAGACCCAGTACTTC
v_gene: TRBV5-1; d_gene: .; j_gene: TRBJ1-1; abundance: few; CDR3aa: CASSLKLVNGGNTEAFF; CDR3nt: TGCGCCAGCAGCTTGAAGCTGGTAAACGGGGGGAACACTGAAGCTTTCTTT
v_gene: TRBV6-5; d_gene: TRBD1; j_gene: TRBJ2-7; abundance: .; CDR3aa: CASCPGTGGSEQYF; CDR3nt: TGTGCCAGCTGTCCGGGGACAGGGGGCTCCGAGCAGTACTTC
v_gene: TRBV7-9; d_gene: TRBD2; j_gene: TRBJ2-2; abundance: .; CDR3aa: CASSPRTGGSVTGELFF; CDR3nt: TGTGCCAGCAGCCCTAGAACCGGCGGGAGTGTCACCGGGGAGCTGTTTTTT
v_gene: TRBV2; d_gene: .; j_gene: TRBJ1-5; abundance: .; CDR3aa: CASRGDGSNQPQHF; CDR3nt: TGTGCCAGCCGGGGGGATGGCTCTAATCAGCCCCAGCATTTT
v_gene: TRBV4-2; d_gene: .; j_gene: TRBJ1-1; abundance: .; CDR3aa: CASSPTPDIYMNTEAFF; CDR3nt: TGTGCCAGCAGCCCCACACCCGATATATATATGAACACTGAAGCTTTCTTT
v_gene: TRBV2; d_gene: TRBD2; j_gene: TRBJ2-1; abundance: once; CDR3aa: CASSLGLAEYNEQFF; CDR3nt: TGTGCCAGCAGTTTAGGACTAGCGGAGTACAATGAGCAGTTCTTC